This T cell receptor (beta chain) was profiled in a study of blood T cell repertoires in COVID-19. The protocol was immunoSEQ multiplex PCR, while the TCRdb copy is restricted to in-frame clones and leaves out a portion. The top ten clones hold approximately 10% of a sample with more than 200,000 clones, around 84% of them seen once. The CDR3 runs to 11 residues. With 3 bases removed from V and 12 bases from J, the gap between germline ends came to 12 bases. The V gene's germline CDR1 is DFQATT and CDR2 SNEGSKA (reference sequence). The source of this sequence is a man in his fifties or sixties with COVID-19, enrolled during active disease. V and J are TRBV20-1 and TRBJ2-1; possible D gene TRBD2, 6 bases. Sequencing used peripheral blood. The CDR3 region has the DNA TGCAGTGCTAGTCGCGGGACCATGCAGTTCTTC. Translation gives CSASRGTMQFF.